This record concerns one T cell receptor beta chain sequence. The identical CDR3 is also encoded by other nucleotide sequences in the sample. This CDR3 has 13 residues. V was pared by 5 bases and J by 8 bases, with 7 bases of the junction left unmatched. Germline V gives CDR1 SEHNR, CDR2 FQNEAQ (reference sequence). TCRdb keeps only in-frame clones here, not all; method: immunoSEQ multiplex PCR. The sample records just under 95,000 clones, 70% to 90% being singletons. The data belong to a study of T cell responses to AZD1222 COVID-19 vaccine. The sequence came from an adult in good health. The V and J genes are TRBV7-9 and TRBJ1-2, with 8 nucleotides matching TRBD1. This sample comprised peripheral blood, obtained on day 0 of AZD1222 vaccination. The CDR3 region is CASSLGQGGGYTF. The CDR3 DNA follows: TGTGCCAGCAGCCTCGGACAGGGTGGAGGCTACACCTTC.